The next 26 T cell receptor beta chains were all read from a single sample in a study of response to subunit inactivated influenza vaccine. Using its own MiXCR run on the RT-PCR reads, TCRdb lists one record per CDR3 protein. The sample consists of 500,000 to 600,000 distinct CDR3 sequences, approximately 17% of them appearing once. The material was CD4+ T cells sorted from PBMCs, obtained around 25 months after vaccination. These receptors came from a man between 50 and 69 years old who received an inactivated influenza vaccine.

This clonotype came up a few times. The CDR3 DNA is TGTGCCAGCAGTTACTTTCCAGGGGTCGCAGATACGCAGTATTTT. Its translation: CASSYFPGVADTQYF. The V and J genes are TRBV6-5 and TRBJ2-3, with D possibly TRBD1 on 6 matching bases. Between the trimmed V and J ends, which lost 1 base and 4 bases, there was a span of 12 bases. The CDR3 loop spans 15 amino acids. Germline assignment: CDR1 MNHEY and CDR2 SVGAGI.

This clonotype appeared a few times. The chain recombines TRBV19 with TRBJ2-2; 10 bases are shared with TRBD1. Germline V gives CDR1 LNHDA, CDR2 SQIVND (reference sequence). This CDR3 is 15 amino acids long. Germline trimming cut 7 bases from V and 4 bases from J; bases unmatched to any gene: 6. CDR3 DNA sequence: TGTGCCAGTAAAAGGGACAGGGGCGTCACCGGGGAGCTGTTTTTT. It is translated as CASKRDRGVTGELFF. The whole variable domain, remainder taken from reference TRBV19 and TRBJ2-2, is DGGITQSPKYLFRKEGQNVTLSCEQNLNHDAMYWYRQDPGQGLRLIYYSQIVNDFQKGDIAEGYSVSREKKESFPLTVTSAQKNPTAFYLCASKRDRGVTGELFFGEGSRLTVL.

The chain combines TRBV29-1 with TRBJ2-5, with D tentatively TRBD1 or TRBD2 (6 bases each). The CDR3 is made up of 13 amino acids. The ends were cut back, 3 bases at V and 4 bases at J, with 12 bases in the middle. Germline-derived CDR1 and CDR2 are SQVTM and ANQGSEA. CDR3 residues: CSVDWGARETQYF. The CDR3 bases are TGCAGCGTTGACTGGGGGGCGAGAGAGACCCAGTACTTC.

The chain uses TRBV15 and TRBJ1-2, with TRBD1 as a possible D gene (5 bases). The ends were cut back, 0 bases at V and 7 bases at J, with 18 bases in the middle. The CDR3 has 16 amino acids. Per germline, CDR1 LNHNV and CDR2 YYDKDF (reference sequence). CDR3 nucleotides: TGTGCCACCAGCAGAGACAGGGCCATCAGAAGCGGTGGCTACACCTTC. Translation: CATSRDRAIRSGGYTF.

This CDR3 reads CASSSGLGYEQYF. The CDR3 DNA reads TGCGCCAGCAGCAGCGGCTTAGGCTACGAGCAGTACTTC. The chain uses TRBV4-1 and TRBJ2-7, with D maybe TRBD2 (5 bases). Trimming took 5 bases from V and 3 from J, leaving 11 bases between them. The V gene's germline CDR1 is MGHRA and CDR2 YSYEKL. The CDR3 consists of 13 residues.

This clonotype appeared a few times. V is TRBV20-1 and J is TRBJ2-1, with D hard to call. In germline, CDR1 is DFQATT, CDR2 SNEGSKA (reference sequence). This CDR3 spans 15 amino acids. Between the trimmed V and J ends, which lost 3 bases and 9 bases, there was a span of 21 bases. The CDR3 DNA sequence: TGCAGTGCTAGCTCCGACCCAGCCCGGCAACCTGAGCAGTTCTTC. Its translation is CSASSDPARQPEQFF.

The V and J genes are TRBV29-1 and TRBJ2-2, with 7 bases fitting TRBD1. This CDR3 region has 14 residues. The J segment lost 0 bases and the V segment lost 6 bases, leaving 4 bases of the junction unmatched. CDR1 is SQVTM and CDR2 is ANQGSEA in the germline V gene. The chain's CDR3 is CSVMGQSNTGELFF. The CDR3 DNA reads TGCAGCGTCATGGGACAGTCGAACACCGGGGAGCTGTTTTTT.

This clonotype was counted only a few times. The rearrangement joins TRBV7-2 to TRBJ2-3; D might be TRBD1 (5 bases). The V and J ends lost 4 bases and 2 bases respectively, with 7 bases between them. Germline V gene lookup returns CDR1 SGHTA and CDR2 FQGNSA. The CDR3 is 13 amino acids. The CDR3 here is CASSWGLTDTQYF. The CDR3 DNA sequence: TGTGCCAGCAGCTGGGGCCTCACAGATACGCAGTATTTT.

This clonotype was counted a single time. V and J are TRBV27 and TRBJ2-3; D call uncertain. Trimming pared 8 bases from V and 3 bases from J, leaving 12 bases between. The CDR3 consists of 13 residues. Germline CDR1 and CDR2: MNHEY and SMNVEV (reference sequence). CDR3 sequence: CASGFPGTDTQYF. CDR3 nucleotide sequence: TGTGCCAGCGGATTCCCAGGAACAGATACGCAGTATTTT.

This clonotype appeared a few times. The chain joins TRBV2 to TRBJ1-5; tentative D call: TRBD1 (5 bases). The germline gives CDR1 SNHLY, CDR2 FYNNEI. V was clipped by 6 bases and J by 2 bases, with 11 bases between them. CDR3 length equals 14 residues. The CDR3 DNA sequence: TGTGCCAGCAGAATAGACAGCCGCAATCAGCCCCAGCATTTT. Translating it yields CASRIDSRNQPQHF.

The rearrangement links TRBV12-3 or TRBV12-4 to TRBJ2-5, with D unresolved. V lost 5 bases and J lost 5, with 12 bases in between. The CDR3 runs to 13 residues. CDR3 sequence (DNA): TGTGCCAGCAGTCGAGGAAGGGCTGAGACCCAGTACTTC. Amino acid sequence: CASSRGRAETQYF.

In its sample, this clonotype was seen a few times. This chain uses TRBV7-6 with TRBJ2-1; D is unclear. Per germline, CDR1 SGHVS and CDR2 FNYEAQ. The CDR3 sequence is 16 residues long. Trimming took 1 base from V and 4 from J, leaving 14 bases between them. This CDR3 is CASSLERAASYNEQFF. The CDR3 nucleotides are TGTGCCAGCAGCTTAGAACGGGCAGCCTCATACAATGAGCAGTTCTTC.

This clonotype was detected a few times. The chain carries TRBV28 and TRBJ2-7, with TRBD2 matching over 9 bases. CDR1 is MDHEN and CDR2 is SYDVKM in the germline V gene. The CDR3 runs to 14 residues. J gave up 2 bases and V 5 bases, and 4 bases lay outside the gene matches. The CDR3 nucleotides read TGTGCCAGCAGTGTGACTAGCGGTACCTACGAGCAGTACTTC. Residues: CASSVTSGTYEQYF.

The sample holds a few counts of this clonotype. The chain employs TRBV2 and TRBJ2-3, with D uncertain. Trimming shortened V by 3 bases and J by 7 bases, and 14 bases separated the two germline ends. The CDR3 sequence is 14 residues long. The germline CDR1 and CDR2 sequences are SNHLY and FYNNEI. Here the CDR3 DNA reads TGTGCCAGCAGTGACGGCAGGTCATCGAATACGCAGTATTTT. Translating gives CASSDGRSSNTQYF.

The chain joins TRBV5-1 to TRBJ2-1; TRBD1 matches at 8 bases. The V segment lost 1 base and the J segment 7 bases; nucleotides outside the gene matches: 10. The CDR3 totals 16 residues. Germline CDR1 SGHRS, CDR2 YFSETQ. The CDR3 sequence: CASSLSLTGGRNEQFF. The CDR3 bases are TGCGCCAGCAGCTTGTCCCTCACAGGGGGTAGGAATGAGCAGTTCTTC.

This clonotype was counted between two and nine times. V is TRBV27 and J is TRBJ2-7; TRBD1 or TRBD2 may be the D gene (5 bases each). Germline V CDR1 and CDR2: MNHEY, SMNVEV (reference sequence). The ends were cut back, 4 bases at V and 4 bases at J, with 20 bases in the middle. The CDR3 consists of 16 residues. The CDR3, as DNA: TGTGCCAGCAGTTGGGACGGTTTTCTAGCTGAGTACGAGCAGTACTTC. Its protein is CASSWDGFLAEYEQYF.

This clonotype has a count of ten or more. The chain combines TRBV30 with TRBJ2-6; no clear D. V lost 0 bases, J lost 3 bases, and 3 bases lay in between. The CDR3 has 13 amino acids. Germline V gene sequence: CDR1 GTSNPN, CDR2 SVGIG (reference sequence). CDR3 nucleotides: TGTGCCTGGAGTGTACGTGGGGCCAACGTCCTGACTTTC. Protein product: CAWSVRGANVLTF.

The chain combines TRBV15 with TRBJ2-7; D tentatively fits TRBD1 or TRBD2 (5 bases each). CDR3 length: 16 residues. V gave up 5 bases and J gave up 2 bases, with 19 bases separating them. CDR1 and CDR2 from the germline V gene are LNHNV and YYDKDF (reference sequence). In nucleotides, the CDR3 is TGTGCCACCAGCCCCGGGGTTGGGACGTTTGCCTACGAGCAGTACTTC. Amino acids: CATSPGVGTFAYEQYF.

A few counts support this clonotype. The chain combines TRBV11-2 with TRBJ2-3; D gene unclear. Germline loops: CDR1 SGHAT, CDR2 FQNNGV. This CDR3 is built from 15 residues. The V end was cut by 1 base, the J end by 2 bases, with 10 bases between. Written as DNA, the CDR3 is TGTGCCAGCAGCTTAGGAACTACCTTCACAGATACGCAGTATTTT. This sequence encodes CASSLGTTFTDTQYF.

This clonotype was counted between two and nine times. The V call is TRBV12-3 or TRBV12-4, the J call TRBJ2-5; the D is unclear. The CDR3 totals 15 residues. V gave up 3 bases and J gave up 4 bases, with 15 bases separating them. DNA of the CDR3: TGTGCCAGCAGTTTTCCTTCGGCCGGCAGAGAGACCCAGTACTTC. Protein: CASSFPSAGRETQYF.

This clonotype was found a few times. CDR3: CASSSILYGSFYEQYF. The CDR3 nucleotides are TGTGCCAGCAGCTCTATTTTATACGGGAGTTTCTACGAGCAGTACTTC. This sequence joins TRBV11-2 and TRBJ2-7, with D possibly being TRBD2 (6 bases). With 4 bases removed from V and 3 bases from J, the gap between germline ends came to 19 bases. Germline CDR1 reads SGHAT; CDR2 reads FQNNGV. The CDR3 is made up of 16 amino acids.

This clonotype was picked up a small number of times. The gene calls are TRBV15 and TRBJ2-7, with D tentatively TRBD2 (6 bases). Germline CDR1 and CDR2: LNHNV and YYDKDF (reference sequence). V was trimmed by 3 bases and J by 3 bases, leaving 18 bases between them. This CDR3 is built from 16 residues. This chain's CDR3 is CATSSGTGTLLYEQYF. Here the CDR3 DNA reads TGTGCCACCAGCAGCGGCACCGGGACTCTACTCTACGAGCAGTACTTC. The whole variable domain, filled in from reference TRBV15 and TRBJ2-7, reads DAMVIQNPRYQVTQFGKPVTLSCSQTLNHNVMYWYQQKSSQAPKLLFHYYDKDFNNEADTPDNFQSRRPNTSFCFLDIRSPGLGDTAMYLCATSSGTGTLLYEQYFGPGTRLTVT.

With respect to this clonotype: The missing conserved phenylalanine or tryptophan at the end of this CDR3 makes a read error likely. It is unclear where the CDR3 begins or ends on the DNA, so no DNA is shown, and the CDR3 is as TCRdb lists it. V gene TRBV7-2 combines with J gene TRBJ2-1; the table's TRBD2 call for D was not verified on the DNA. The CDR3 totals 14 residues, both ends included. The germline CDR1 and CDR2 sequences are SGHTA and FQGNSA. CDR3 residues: CASSLEASGIPTGL.

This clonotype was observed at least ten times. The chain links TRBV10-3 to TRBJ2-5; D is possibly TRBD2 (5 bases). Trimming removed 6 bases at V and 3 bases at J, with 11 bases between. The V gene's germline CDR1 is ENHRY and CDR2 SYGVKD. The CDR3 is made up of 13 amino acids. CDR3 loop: CAIRDWKKETQYF. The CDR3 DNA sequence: TGTGCCATCAGGGACTGGAAGAAAGAGACCCAGTACTTC.

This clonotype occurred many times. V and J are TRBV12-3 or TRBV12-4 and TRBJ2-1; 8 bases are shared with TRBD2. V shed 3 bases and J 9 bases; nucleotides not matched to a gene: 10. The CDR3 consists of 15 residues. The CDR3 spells CASSLSGGGYSEQFF. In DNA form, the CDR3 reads TGTGCCAGCAGTTTGTCGGGGGGGGGATATTCTGAGCAGTTCTTC.

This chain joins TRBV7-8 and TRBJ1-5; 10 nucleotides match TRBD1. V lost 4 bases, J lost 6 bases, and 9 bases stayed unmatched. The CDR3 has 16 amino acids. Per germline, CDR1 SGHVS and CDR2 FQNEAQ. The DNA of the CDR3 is TGTGCCAGCAGCTCAGTAGACAGGGGGCGATTTCAGCCCCAGCATTTT. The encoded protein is CASSSVDRGRFQPQHF.